These 24 T cell receptor beta chains originate from one sample sequenced in a study of T cells after yellow fever vaccination. MiXCR, run by TCRdb on the 5' RACE reads, gives a single entry per CDR3 protein. The table shows some 560,000 distinct CDR3 sequences, with 17% occurring only once. The starting material was PBMCs, obtained around 5 days after the first yellow fever vaccination. Receptors were obtained from a man younger than 35 who received the YFV17D yellow fever vaccine.

About this clonotype: In this CDR3 the conserved last residue, phenylalanine or tryptophan, is missing, so a read error is likely. This rearrangement joins TRBV7-9 to TRBJ1-1, with D possibly being TRBD1 (6 bases). Germline V gives CDR1 SEHNR, CDR2 FQNEAQ (reference sequence). V was pared by 4 bases and J by 9 bases, with 18 bases between. The CDR3 covers 14 residues. CDR3 residues: CASSSRKGGLQAFY. The CDR3 coding sequence is TGTGCCAGCAGCTCAAGGAAGGGGGGACTGCAAGCTTTCTAT.

The J gene is TRBJ2-5, the V gene TRBV9; tentative D call: TRBD2 (6 bases). The V and J ends lost 0 bases and 5 bases respectively, with 11 bases between them. CDR1 is SGDLS and CDR2 is YYNGEE in the germline V gene. This CDR3 comprises 14 residues. Here the CDR3 DNA reads TGTGCCAGCAGCGTAGGGGGGGTTTACGAGACCCAGTACTTC. Translating gives CASSVGGVYETQYF.

This chain links TRBV20-1 with TRBJ2-7, with 7 bases identical to TRBD2. There are 14 residues in the CDR3. Germline assignment: CDR1 DFQATT and CDR2 SNEGSKA (reference sequence). The trim removed 0 bases at V and 3 bases at J, leaving 5 bases unmatched. DNA for the CDR3: TGCAGTGCTAGAGATACCCGGGGGGACTACGAGCAGTACTTC. Protein sequence: CSARDTRGDYEQYF.

This clonotype was observed a handful of times. The junction departs from germline at one end; a sequencing error may be responsible. The chain links TRBV12-3 or TRBV12-4 to TRBJ2-7; possible D gene TRBD1, 5 bases. This CDR3 contains 13 residues. This CDR3 is CASSFTPDKQAIF. The CDR3 DNA sequence: TGTGCCAGCAGTTTTACCCCCGATAAACAGGCGATCTTC.

The rearrangement joins TRBV11-2 to TRBJ2-7; tentative D call: TRBD1 (5 bases). The CDR3 has 12 amino acids. The V gene's germline CDR1 is SGHAT and CDR2 FQNNGV. V was shortened by 5 bases and J by 7 bases, with 12 bases between the two germline ends. The CDR3 DNA is TGTGCCAGCAGCCCTGGGGCGAGAGAGCAGTACTTC. Protein sequence: CASSPGAREQYF.

This rearrangement joins TRBV20-1 to TRBJ2-5; D uncertain. Germline V CDR1 and CDR2: DFQATT, SNEGSKA (reference sequence). Trimming stripped 2 bases from V and 2 bases from J, with 3 bases between. The CDR3 has 11 residues. CDR3 region: CSARLQETQYF. The CDR3 DNA sequence: TGCAGTGCTAGACTACAAGAGACCCAGTACTTC.

V usage is TRBV7-3 and J usage is TRBJ2-1; TRBD2 agrees at 7 bases. CDR1 and CDR2 from the germline V gene are SGHTA and FQGTGA. This CDR3 is 14 amino acids long. With V trimmed by 1 base and J by 6 bases, 3 bases remained unmatched. The CDR3 region is CASSLMGTINEQFF. CDR3 DNA sequence: TGTGCCAGCAGCTTAATGGGGACTATCAATGAGCAGTTCTTC.

This chain links TRBV6-5 with TRBJ2-7; D could derive from TRBD1 or TRBD2 (6 bases each). The ends were cut back, 4 bases at V and 4 bases at J, with 20 bases in the middle. Looked up from germline, CDR1 is MNHEY and CDR2 is SVGAGI. CDR3 length: 16 amino acids. As DNA, the CDR3 is TGTGCCAGCAGTTCACCCGGGGGCCCCCAGCGTTACGAGCAGTACGTC. Its translation: CASSSPGGPQRYEQYV.

The V call is TRBV7-2, the J call TRBJ2-2; TRBD2 matches 8 bases. Trimming cost V 5 bases and J 3 bases; bases outside gene matches: 8. CDR1 SGHTA and CDR2 FQGNSA come from the germline V gene. The CDR3 is made up of 16 amino acids. As DNA, the CDR3 is TGTGCCAGCAGCAGAAGTCCTAGCGGGTACACCGGGGAGCTGTTTTTT. Residues: CASSRSPSGYTGELFF.

V and J are TRBV20-1 and TRBJ1-6, with a weak D call TRBD1 (5 bases). CDR3 length: 16 residues. Germline V gene sequence: CDR1 DFQATT, CDR2 SNEGSKA (reference sequence). The ends were cut back, 3 bases at V and 8 bases at J, with 20 bases in the middle. The DNA of the CDR3 is TGCAGTGCTAGGGGGTTGGGAGACAGAGCCGATTCACCCCTCCACTTT. Its protein is CSARGLGDRADSPLHF.

This clonotype was detected only a few times. The V and J genes are TRBV12-3 or TRBV12-4 and TRBJ2-3; D remains ambiguous. Trimming cost V 6 bases and J 2 bases, with 12 bases left between them. The CDR3 sequence is 14 residues long. The CDR3 loop reads CASSPVGHTDTQYF. DNA of the CDR3: TGTGCCAGCAGCCCGGTGGGCCACACAGATACGCAGTATTTT.

This clonotype was observed a handful of times. The gene calls are TRBV25-1 and TRBJ2-7; D remains unclear. Trimming cost V 4 bases and J 2 bases, with 12 bases left between them. CDR1 is MGHDK, CDR2 SYGVNS, per germline. This CDR3 region has 14 residues. CDR3 coding DNA: TGTGCCAGCAGTGCCACAAGAAGACCCTACGAGCAGTACTTC. This sequence encodes CASSATRRPYEQYF.

CDR3 sequence (DNA): TGCAGTGCTAAAAGCACCGCACCCTCAGGCTACACCTTC. It yields the protein CSAKSTAPSGYTF. The chain is built from TRBV20-1 and TRBJ1-2; D unclear. The germline V and J ends were trimmed by 4 bases and 8 bases, with 17 bases remaining between them. CDR1 is DFQATT and CDR2 is SNEGSKA in the germline V gene (reference sequence). This CDR3 is 13 amino acids long.

The rearrangement links TRBV9 to TRBJ1-3; D remains unclear. Germline lookup yields CDR1 SGDLS and CDR2 YYNGEE. The CDR3 runs 19 residues. The V gene lost 1 base and the J gene lost 2 bases, with 22 bases spanning the gap. CDR3: CASSVRIGQSVPPGNTIYF. The CDR3 coding sequence is TGTGCCAGCAGCGTAAGAATCGGGCAGTCCGTTCCCCCTGGAAACACCATATATTTT.

In this sample, this clonotype turned up a few times. The rearrangement links TRBV12-3 or TRBV12-4 to TRBJ1-1; D uncertain. The CDR3 spans 13 residues. V lost 3 bases to trimming and J lost 4 bases, with 9 bases between them. The DNA of the CDR3 is TGTGCCAGCAGTTTCGTGCTGAGCACTGAAGCTTTCTTT. Its protein product is CASSFVLSTEAFF.

This clonotype was recorded many times. The chain combines TRBV28 with TRBJ2-1; D gene uncertain. The CDR3 extends over 15 amino acids. Trimming pared 3 bases from V and 1 base from J, leaving 10 bases between. CDR1 is MDHEN, CDR2 SYDVKM, per germline. The CDR3 DNA is TGTGCCAGCAGTTTTCAGCGTAGGTCCTACAATGAGCAGTTCTTC. It specifies CASSFQRRSYNEQFF.

This clonotype was seen a few times. The chain couples TRBV4-3 to TRBJ1-1; D is possibly TRBD1 (6 bases). Trimming left V 0 bases short and J 4 bases short, with 12 bases between. CDR1 is LGHNA and CDR2 is YSLEER in the germline V gene. CDR3 length equals 15 residues. Here the CDR3 DNA reads TGCGCCAGCAGCCAAGATCTCAGGGGACCCACTGAAGCTTTCTTT. It translates to CASSQDLRGPTEAFF.

This clonotype showed up many times. The rearrangement joins TRBV25-1 to TRBJ2-1; D gene uncertain. The CDR3 spans 14 residues. Trimming took 4 bases from V and 0 from J, leaving 7 bases between them. In germline, CDR1 is MGHDK, CDR2 SYGVNS. As DNA, the CDR3 is TGTGCCAGCAGTGGGCCTAGCTCCTACAATGAGCAGTTCTTC. As protein: CASSGPSSYNEQFF.

This clonotype was detected a few times. V is TRBV12-3 or TRBV12-4 and J is TRBJ1-5; the D is unclear. The CDR3 is 15 amino acids. The V end lost 3 bases, the J end lost 2 bases, and 11 bases lay between the germline ends. CDR3 in DNA: TGTGCCAGCAGTTTTCTAGGAGGTGGCAATCAGCCCCAGCATTTT. It codes for CASSFLGGGNQPQHF.

There are a few counts of this clonotype. One end of the junction varies from germline; a read error may be responsible. The rearrangement uses TRBV7-7 and TRBJ2-5, with a tentative D call TRBD2 (6 bases). The CDR3 length is 18 residues. The germline gives CDR1 SSHAT, CDR2 FNYEAQ (reference sequence). CDR3 DNA sequence: TGTGCTAGCAGCTTATGTGGGGGGTTCCGGGCCTCCGGGGAGACCCAGTACTTC. It translates to CASSLCGGFRASGETQYF.

This chain uses TRBV6-1 with TRBJ2-7; 10 nucleotides line up with TRBD1. After removal of 4 bases from V and 2 bases from J, the junction contained 5 bases not matched to a gene. Per germline, CDR1 MNHNS and CDR2 SASEGT. CDR3 length equals 15 residues. CDR3 DNA: TGTGCCAGCAGTGGCCGGGACAGGGGAACCTACGAGCAGTACGTC. The encoded protein is CASSGRDRGTYEQYV.

This clonotype was seen only a few times. V usage is TRBV29-1 and J usage is TRBJ2-1, with D tentatively TRBD2 (6 bases). The CDR3 loop spans 14 amino acids. CDR1 is SQVTM and CDR2 is ANQGSEA in the germline V gene. V shed 0 bases and J shed 9 bases, with 15 bases lying between them. CDR3 sequence: CSVEDPRGSGEQFF. DNA of the CDR3: TGCAGCGTTGAAGATCCCCGGGGGTCGGGTGAGCAGTTCTTC.

The chain employs TRBV6-2 or TRBV6-3 and TRBJ1-1; D remains ambiguous. Trimming took off 0 bases at V and 1 base at J, with 9 bases between the two ends. The CDR3 totals 15 residues. CDR1 is MNHEY and CDR2 is SVGEGT in the germline V gene. DNA of the CDR3: TGTGCCAGCAGTTACTCGATTCGGGAGAACACTGAAGCTTTCTTT. Its translation: CASSYSIRENTEAFF.

This clonotype has just one count. This chain joins TRBV12-3 or TRBV12-4 and TRBJ2-3, with D maybe TRBD1 (6 bases). The CDR3 consists of 14 residues. V shed 3 bases and J shed 7 bases, with 14 bases lying between them. The CDR3 DNA is TGTGCCAGCAGTTTCGGGACAACCTTATATACGCAGTATTTT. The encoded protein is CASSFGTTLYTQYF.